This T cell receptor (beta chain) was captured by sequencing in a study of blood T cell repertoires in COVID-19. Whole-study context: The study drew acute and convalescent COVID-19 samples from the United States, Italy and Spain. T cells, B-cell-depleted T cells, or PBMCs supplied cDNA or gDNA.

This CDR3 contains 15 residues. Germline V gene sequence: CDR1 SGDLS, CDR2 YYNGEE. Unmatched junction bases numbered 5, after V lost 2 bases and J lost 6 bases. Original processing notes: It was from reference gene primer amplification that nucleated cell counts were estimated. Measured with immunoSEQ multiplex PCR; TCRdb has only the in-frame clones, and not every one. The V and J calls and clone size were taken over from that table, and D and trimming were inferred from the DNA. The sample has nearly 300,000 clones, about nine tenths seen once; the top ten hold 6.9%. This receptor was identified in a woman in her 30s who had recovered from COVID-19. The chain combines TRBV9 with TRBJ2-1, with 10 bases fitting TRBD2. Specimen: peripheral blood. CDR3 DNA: TGTGCCAGCAGCGTTACCGGGACTAGCGTCAATGAGCAGTTCTTC. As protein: CASSVTGTSVNEQFF.